This T cell receptor beta chain stems from a study of blood T cell repertoires in COVID-19. The overall study: The United States, Italy and Spain provided the acute and convalescent COVID-19 samples.

The CDR3 runs to 20 residues. CDR1 and CDR2 from the germline V gene are MNHEY and SMNVEV (reference sequence). V dropped 4 bases and J dropped 0 bases, with 25 bases sitting between them. The data were produced by immunoSEQ multiplex PCR, yet TCRdb's version contains in-frame clones alone and is incomplete. Of under 350,000 clones in the sample, under 90% were seen once. Those who participated ranged in age from about 18 to 89 years and resided in about two dozen US areas. The sample was PBMCs or T cells enriched from blood (not recorded which). This TCR was recovered from a woman aged 55-70 years who had recovered from COVID-19. V is TRBV27 and J is TRBJ1-3; maybe TRBD1 (6 bases). CDR3 sequence (DNA): TGTGCCAGCAGTTCGCTCAAGGGACACCGGGAGGTACGCTCTGGAAACACCATATATTTT. This translates into CASSSLKGHREVRSGNTIYF.